This entry features one TCR beta chain sequence. Its antigen is unidentified. Data came from immunoSEQ multiplex PCR; TCRdb stores just in-frame clones and leaves some out. This sample has roughly 60,000 clones; more than 75% occur once, and the top ten carry roughly 4.5%. This entry is derived from a study of OX40 agonist ivuxolimab in advanced cancers. As for the study in general: In this trial design, patients received ivuxolimab intravenously at 0.01 to 10 mg/kg every 2 weeks. Enrollees could have had prior anti-PD-1, anti-PD-L1 or anti-CTLA-4 therapy, which about 40% had received. Study-wide results and caveats: On average, CD8+ T cells had more expanded clones than CD4+. Clonal expansion was among the lowest in partial responders at 0.1-3.0 mg/kg, especially CD8+.

This CDR3 region has 18 residues. The germline CDR1 and CDR2 sequences are MDHEN and SYDVKM. Trimming shortened V by 3 bases and J by 4 bases, and 23 bases separated the two germline ends. This TCR derives from an adult with an advanced solid tumor such as melanoma, head and neck, liver or kidney cancer. V usage is TRBV28 and J usage is TRBJ2-3; D unresolved. Sample: CD4+ or CD8+ T cells sorted from blood, taken in a trial of the OX40 agonist ivuxolimab. CDR3 in DNA: TGTGCCAGCAGTTTTACTATTTATACTATCGGTCCTTCAGATACGCAGTATTTT. It specifies CASSFTIYTIGPSDTQYF.